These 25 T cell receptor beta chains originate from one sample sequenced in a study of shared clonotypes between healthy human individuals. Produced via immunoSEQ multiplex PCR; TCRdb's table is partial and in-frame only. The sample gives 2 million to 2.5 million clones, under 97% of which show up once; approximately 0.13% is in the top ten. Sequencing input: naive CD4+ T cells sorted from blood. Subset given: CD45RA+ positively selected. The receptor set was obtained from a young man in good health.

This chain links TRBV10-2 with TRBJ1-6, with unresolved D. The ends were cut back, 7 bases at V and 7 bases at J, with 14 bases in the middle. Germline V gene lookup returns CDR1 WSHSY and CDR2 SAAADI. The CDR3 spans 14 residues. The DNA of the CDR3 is TGCGCCAGCAACGAAAGGACTTCGAATTCACCCCTCCACTTT. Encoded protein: CASNERTSNSPLHF.

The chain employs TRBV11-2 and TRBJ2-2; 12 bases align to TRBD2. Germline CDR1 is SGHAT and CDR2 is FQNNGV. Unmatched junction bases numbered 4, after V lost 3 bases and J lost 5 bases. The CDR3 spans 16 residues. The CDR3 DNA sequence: TGTGCCAGCAGCTTCGGACTAGCGGGGAGAACCGGGGAGCTGTTTTTT. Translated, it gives CASSFGLAGRTGELFF.

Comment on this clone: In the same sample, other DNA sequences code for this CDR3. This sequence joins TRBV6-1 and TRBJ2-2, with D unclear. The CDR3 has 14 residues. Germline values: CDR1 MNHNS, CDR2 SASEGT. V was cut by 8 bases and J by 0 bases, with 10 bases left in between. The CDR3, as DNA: TGTGCCAGCCGCCCGGCTGCGAACACCGGGGAGCTGTTTTTT. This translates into CASRPAANTGELFF.

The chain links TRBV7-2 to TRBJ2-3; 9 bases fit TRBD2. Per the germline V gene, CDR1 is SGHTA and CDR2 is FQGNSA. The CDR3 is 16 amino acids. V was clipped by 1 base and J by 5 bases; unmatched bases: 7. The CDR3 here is CASSLVSSGKRDTQYF. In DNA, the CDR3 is TGTGCCAGCAGCTTAGTCTCTAGCGGGAAACGAGATACGCAGTATTTT.

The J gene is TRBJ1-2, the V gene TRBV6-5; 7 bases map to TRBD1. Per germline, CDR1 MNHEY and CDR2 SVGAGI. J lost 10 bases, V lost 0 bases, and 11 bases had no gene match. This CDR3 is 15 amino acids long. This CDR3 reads CASSYSRGQVRNYTF. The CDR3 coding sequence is TGTGCCAGCAGTTACTCCCGTGGACAGGTCCGAAACTACACCTTC.

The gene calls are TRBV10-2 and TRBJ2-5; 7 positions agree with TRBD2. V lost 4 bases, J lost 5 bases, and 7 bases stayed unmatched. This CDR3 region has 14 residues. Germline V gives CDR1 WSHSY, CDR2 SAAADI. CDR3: CASSVAGVEETQYF. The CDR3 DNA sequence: TGCGCCAGCAGTGTGGCGGGAGTCGAGGAGACCCAGTACTTC.

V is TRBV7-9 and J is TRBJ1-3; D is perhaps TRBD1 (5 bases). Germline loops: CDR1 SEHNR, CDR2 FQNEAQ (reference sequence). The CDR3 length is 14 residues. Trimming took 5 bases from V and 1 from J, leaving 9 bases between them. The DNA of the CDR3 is TGTGCCAGCAGCCCTCGACAGTCTGGAAACACCATATATTTT. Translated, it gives CASSPRQSGNTIYF.

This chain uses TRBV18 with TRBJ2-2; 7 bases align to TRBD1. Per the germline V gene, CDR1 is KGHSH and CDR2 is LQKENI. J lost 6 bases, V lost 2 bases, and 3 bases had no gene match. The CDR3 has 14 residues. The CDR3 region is CASSPATGAGELFF. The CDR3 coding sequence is TGTGCCAGCTCACCAGCCACAGGGGCCGGGGAGCTGTTTTTT.

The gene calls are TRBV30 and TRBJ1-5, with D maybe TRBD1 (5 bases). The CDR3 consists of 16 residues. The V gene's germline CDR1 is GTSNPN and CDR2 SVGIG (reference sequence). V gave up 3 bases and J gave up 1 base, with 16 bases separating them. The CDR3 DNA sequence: TGTGCCTGGAGCTCTAAGGATAGGGGAAGCAATCAGCCCCAGCATTTT. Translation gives CAWSSKDRGSNQPQHF. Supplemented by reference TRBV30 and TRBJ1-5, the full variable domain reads SQTIHQWPATLVQPVGSPLSLECTVEGTSNPNLYWYRQAAGRGLQLLFYSVGIGQISSEVPQNLSASRPQDRQFILSSKKLLLSDSGFYLCAWSSKDRGSNQPQHFGDGTRLSIL.

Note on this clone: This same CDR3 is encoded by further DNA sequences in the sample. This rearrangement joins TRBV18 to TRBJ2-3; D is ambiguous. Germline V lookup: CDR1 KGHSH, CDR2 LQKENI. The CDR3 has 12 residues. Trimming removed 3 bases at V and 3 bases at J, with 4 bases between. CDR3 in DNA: TGTGCCAGCTCACCCCAAACAGATACGCAGTATTTT. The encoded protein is CASSPQTDTQYF.

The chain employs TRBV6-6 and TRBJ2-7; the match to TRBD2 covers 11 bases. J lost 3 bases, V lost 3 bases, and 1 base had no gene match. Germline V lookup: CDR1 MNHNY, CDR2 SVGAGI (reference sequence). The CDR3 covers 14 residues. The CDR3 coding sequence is TGTGCCAGCAGTTATGGACTAGCGGGCTACGAGCAGTACTTC. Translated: CASSYGLAGYEQYF.

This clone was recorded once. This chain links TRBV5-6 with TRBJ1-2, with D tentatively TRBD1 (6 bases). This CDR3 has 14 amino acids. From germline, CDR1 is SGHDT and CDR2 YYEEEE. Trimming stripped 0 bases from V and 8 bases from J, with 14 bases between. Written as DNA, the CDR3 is TGTGCCAGCAGCTTGGGGGCAGGGGAAGACGGCTACACCTTC. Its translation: CASSLGAGEDGYTF.

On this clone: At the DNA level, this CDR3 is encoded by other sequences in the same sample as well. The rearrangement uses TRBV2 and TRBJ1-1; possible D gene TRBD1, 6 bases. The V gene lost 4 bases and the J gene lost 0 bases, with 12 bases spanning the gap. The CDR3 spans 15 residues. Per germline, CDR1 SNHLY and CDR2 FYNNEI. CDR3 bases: TGTGCCAGCAGTGGAGGGGGAACTCTGAACACTGAAGCTTTCTTT. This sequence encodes CASSGGGTLNTEAFF. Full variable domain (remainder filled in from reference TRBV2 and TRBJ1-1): EPEVTQTPSHQVTQMGQEVILRCVPISNHLYFYWYRQILGQKVEFLVSFYNNEISEKSEIFDDQFSVERPDGSNFTLKIRSTKLEDSAMYFCASSGGGTLNTEAFFGQGTRLTVV.

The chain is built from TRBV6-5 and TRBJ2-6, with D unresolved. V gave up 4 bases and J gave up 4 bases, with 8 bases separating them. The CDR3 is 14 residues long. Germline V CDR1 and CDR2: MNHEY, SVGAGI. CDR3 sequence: CASSFEAGANVLTF. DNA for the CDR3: TGTGCCAGCAGTTTTGAAGCCGGGGCCAACGTCCTGACTTTC.

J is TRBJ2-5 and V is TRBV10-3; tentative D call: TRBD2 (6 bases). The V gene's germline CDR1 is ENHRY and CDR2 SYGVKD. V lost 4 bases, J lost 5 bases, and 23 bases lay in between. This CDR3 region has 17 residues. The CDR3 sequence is CAISGQGELAKGETQYF. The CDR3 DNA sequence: TGTGCCATCAGTGGTCAGGGCGAACTAGCAAAGGGGGAGACCCAGTACTTC.

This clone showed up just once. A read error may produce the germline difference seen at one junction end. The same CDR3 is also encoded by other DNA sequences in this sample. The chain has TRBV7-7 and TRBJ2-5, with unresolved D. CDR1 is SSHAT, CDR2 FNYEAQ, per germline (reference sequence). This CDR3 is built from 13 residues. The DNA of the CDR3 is TGTGCTAGCAGCTTGGGGTTGCGAGAGACCCAGTACTTC. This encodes CASSLGLRETQYF.

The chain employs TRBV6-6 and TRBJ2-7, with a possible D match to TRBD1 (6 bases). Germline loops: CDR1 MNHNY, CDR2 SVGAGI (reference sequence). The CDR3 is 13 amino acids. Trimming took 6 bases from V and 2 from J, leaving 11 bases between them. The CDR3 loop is CASSPGQTYEQYF. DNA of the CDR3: TGTGCCAGCAGCCCCGGACAGACCTACGAGCAGTACTTC.

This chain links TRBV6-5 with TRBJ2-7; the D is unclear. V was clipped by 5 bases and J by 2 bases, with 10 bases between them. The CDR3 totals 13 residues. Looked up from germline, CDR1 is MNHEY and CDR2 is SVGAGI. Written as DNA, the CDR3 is TGTGCCAGCAGTGAACGGGTCACCTACGAGCAGTACTTC. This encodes CASSERVTYEQYF.

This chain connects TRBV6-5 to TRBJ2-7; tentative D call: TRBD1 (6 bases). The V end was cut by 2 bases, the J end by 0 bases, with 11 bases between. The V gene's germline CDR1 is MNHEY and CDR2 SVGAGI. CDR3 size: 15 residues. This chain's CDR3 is CASSYEQGSSYEQYF. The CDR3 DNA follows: TGTGCCAGCAGTTACGAACAGGGCAGCTCCTACGAGCAGTACTTC.

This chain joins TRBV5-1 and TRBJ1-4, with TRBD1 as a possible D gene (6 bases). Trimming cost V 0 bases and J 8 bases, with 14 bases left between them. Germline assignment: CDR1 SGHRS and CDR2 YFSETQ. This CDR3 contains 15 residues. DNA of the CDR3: TGCGCCAGCAGCTTGGGTACAGGGCGGATGGAAAAACTGTTTTTT. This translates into CASSLGTGRMEKLFF.

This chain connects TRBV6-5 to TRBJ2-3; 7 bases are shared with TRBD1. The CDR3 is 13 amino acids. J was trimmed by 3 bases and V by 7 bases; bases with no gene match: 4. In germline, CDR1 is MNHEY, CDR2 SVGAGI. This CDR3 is CASTKQGTDTQYF. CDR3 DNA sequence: TGTGCCAGCACTAAACAGGGGACAGATACGCAGTATTTT.

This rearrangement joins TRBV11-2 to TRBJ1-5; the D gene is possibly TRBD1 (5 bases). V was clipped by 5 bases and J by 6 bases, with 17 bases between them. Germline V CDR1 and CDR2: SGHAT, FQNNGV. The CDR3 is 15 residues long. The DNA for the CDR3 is TGTGCCAGCAGCCTGGGACCGTCAGAAGCTCAGCCCCAGCATTTT. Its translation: CASSLGPSEAQPQHF.

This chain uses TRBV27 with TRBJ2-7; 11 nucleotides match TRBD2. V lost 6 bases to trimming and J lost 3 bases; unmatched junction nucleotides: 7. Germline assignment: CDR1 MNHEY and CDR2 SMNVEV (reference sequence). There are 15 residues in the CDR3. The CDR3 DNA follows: TGTGCCAGCAGCAGGCCTCTAGCGGGGGGCTACGAGCAGTACTTC. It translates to CASSRPLAGGYEQYF.

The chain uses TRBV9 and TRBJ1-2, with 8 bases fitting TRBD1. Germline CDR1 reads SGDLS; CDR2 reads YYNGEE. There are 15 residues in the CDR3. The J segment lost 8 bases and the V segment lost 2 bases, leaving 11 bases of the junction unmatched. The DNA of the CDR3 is TGTGCCAGCAGCGTGACAGGACAGGGCCAGGTGGGCTACACCTTC. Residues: CASSVTGQGQVGYTF. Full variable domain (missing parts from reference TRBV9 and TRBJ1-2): DSGVTQTPKHLITATGQRVTLRCSPRSGDLSVYWYQQSLDQGLQFLIQYYNGEERAKGNILERFSAQQFPDLHSELNLSSLELGDSALYFCASSVTGQGQVGYTFGSGTRLTVV.

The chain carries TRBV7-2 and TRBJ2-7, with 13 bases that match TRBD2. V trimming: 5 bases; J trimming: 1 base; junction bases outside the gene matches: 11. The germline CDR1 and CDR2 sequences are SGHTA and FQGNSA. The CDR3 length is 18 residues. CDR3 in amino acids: CASSPTTSGRRSSYEQYF. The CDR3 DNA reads TGTGCCAGCAGCCCCACGACTAGCGGGAGGAGATCTTCCTACGAGCAGTACTTC.